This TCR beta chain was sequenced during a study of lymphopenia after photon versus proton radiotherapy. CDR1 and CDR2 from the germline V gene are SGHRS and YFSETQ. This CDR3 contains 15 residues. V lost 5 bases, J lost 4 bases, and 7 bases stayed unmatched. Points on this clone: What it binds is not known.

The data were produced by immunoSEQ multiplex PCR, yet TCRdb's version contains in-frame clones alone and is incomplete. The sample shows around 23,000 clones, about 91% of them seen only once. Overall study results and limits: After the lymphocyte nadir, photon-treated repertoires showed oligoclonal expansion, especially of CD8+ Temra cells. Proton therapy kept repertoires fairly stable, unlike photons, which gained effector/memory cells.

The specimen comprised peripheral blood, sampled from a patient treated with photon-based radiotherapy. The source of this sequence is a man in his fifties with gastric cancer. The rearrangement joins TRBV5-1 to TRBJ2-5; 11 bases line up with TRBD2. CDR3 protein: CASRSTSGVSETQYF. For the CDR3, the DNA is TGCGCCAGCAGATCGACTAGCGGGGTGTCAGAGACCCAGTACTTC. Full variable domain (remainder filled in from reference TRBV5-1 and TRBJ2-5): KAGVTQTPRYLIKTRGQQVTLSCSPISGHRSVSWYQQTPGQGLQFLFEYFSETQRNKGNFPGRFSGRQFSNSRSEMNVSTLELGDSALYLCASRSTSGVSETQYFGPGTRLLVL.